The entry that follows covers one T cell receptor (beta chain) sequence. Its antigen is still unknown. The PCR used 60 Vbeta and 13 Jbeta primers. The method was immunoSEQ multiplex PCR; TCRdb's version includes in-frame clones alone and lacks a portion of them. The table includes about 150,000 clones, around 82% detected once. These data originate in a study of cytomegalovirus exposure and HLA in healthy donors. Study-wide results and caveats: CMV serostatus was the only immune exposure information that was available. The classifier reportedly diagnosed cytomegalovirus status with high sensitivity and specificity. Rarity characterized most TCR sequences, yet some public TCRs appeared in many donors. Reportedly, HLA-A and HLA-B alleles of most subjects were accurately predicted from TCR beta.

This CDR3 region has 13 residues. The V and J ends lost 5 bases and 1 base respectively, with 8 bases between them. The V gene's germline CDR1 is SGHTA and CDR2 FQGNSA. Sequenced material: PBMCs. This TCR was sampled from a woman aged 50 to 60 in good health and CMV-seropositive. The chain uses TRBV7-2 and TRBJ2-5, with a possible D match to TRBD2 (6 bases). The CDR3, as DNA: TGTGCCAGCAGCCTGGGACTCCAAGAGACCCAGTACTTC. It specifies CASSLGLQETQYF.